This T cell receptor (beta chain) was recovered during a study of blood T cell repertoires in COVID-19. Study overall: T cells, B-cell-depleted T cells, or PBMCs supplied cDNA or gDNA.

Trimming removed 3 bases at V and 5 bases at J, with 7 bases between. This CDR3 is built from 11 residues. Germline lookup yields CDR1 DFQATT and CDR2 SNEGSKA (reference sequence). Assay used: immunoSEQ multiplex PCR; TCRdb lists only in-frame clones, some missing. The sample lists approximately 140,000 clones, 85% to 90% seen once, with 1.5% in the top ten. The specimen was peripheral blood. The rearrangement uses TRBV20-1 and TRBJ1-1; unclear D gene. The receptor's source is a woman aged 55-70 years with acute or convalescent COVID-19. CDR3 coding DNA: TGCAGTGCTAGCCTGTCTACTGAAGCTTTCTTT. Translated: CSASLSTEAFF.